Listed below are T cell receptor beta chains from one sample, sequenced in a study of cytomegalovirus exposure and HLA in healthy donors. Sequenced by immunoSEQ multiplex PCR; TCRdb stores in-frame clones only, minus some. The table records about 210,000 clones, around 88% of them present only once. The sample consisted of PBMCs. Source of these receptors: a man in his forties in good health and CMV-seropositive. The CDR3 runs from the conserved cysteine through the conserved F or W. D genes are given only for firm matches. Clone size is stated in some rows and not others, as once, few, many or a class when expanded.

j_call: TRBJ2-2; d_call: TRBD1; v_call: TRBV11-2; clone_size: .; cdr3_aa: CASSKKGQGGGSGELFF; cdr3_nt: TGTGCCAGCAGTAAGAAGGGACAGGGGGGTGGTTCCGGGGAGCTGTTTTTT
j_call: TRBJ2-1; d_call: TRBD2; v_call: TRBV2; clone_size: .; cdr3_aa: CASSLERESYNEQFF; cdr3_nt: TGTGCCAGCAGTCTTGAGCGGGAGTCCTACAATGAGCAGTTCTTC
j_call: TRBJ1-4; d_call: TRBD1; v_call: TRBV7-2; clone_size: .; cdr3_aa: CASSLVSTTGGAEKLFF; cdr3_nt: TGTGCCAGCAGCTTAGTTAGTACGACAGGGGGCGCGGAAAAACTGTTTTTT
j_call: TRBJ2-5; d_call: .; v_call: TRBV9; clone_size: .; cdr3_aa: CASSVGGEFGTQYF; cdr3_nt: TGTGCCAGCAGCGTAGGTGGGGAGTTTGGGACCCAGTACTTC
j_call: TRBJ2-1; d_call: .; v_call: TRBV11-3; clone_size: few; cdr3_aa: CASSFTGLPTNEQFF; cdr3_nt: TGTGCCAGCAGCTTTACGGGACTTCCCACCAATGAGCAGTTCTTC
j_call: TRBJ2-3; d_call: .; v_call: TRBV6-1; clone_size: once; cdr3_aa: CASSPNREDTQYF; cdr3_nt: TGTGCCAGCAGTCCCAACAGGGAAGATACGCAGTATTTT
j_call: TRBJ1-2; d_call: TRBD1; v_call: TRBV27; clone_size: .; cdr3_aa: CASSLGDRGRPAGYTF; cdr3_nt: TGTGCCAGCAGTTTAGGGGACAGGGGTCGTCCAGCTGGCTACACCTTC
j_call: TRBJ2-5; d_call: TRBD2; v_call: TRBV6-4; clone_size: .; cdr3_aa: CASSVGLAAQETQYF; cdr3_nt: TGTGCCAGCAGCGTTGGACTAGCGGCTCAAGAGACCCAGTACTTC
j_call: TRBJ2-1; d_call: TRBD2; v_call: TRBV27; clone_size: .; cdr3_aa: CASSLSSPSGSFYNEQFF; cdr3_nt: TGTGCCAGCAGTTTATCCTCCCCTAGCGGGAGCTTCTACAATGAGCAGTTCTTC
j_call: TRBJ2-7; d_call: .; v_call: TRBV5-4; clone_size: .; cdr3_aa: CASSNLGQQYEQYF; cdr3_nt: TGTGCCAGCAGCAATCTCGGACAGCAATACGAGCAGTACTTC
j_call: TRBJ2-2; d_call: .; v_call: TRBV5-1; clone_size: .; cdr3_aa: CASSLFKNTGELFF; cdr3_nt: TGCGCCAGCAGCTTGTTTAAGAACACCGGGGAGCTGTTTTTT
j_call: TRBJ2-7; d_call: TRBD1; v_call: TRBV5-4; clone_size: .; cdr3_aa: CASSSRTGNSGEQYF; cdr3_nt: TGTGCCAGCAGCTCAAGGACAGGAAATTCTGGCGAGCAGTACTTC
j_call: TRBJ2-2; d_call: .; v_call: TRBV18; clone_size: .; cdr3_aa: CASSPPSSRGTGELFF; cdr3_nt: TGTGCCAGCTCACCACCCTCATCTCGGGGCACCGGGGAGCTGTTTTTT
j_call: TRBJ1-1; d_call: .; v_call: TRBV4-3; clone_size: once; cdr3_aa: CASSQVRWNTEAFF; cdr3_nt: TGCGCCAGCAGCCAAGTCAGGTGGAACACTGAAGCTTTCTTT
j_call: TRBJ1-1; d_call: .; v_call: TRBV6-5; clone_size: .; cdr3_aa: CASSYPGGEAFF; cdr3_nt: TGTGCCAGCAGTTACCCTGGGGGCGAAGCTTTCTTT
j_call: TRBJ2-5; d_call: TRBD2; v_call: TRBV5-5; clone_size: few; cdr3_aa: CASSLDRGGLQETQYF; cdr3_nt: TGTGCCAGCAGCTTGGATAGGGGAGGGCTTCAAGAGACCCAGTACTTC
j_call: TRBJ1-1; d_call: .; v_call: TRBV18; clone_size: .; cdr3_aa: CASSPGQTNTEAFF; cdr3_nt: TGTGCCAGCTCACCCGGACAGACGAACACTGAAGCTTTCTTT
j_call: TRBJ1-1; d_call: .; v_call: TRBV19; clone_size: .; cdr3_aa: CASSNRRYGDSGTEAFF; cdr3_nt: TGTGCCAGTAGCAATAGGAGATACGGGGATTCGGGAACTGAAGCTTTCTTT
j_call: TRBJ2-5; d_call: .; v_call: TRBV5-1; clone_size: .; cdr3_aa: CASSFRVGMETQYF; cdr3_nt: TGCGCCAGCAGCTTCAGGGTAGGGATGGAGACCCAGTACTTC
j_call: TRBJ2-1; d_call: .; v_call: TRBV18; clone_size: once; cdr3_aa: CASSPLDTYNEQFF; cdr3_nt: TGTGCCAGCTCACCACTAGACACCTACAATGAGCAGTTCTTC
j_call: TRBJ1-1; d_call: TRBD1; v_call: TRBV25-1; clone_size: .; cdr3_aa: CASSESGTGNTEAFF; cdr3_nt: TGTGCCAGCAGTGAATCGGGGACAGGGAACACTGAAGCTTTCTTT
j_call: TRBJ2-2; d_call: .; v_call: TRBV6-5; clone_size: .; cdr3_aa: CASSFPSYPGELFF; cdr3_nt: TGTGCCAGCAGTTTCCCTAGTTACCCCGGGGAGCTGTTTTTT